These T cell receptor beta chains were read from a single sample in a study of T cells in Graves' hyperthyroidism and ophthalmopathy. TCRdb processed the multiplex PCR reads anew with MiXCR; each CDR3 protein has one entry. The top ten hold approximately 7.2% of the sample, which has hundreds of thousands of distinct CDR3 sequences, 45% seen once. Sequenced sample: peripheral blood or thyroid tissue (not recorded which). The receptors come from an adult man with Graves' disease, either hyperthyroidism or ophthalmopathy (not recorded which). CDR3s include the opening cysteine and the closing phenylalanine or tryptophan. The order of the fields is V gene, D gene, J gene, clone size, CDR3 protein, CDR3 DNA. D genes are given only for firm matches. A clone size is listed for some rows: how often the clone was seen (once, few, many), or a class if it is expanded.

v_gene: TRBV20-1
d_gene: -
j_gene: TRBJ1-4
abundance: once
CDR3aa: CSARAVTGTNEKLFF
CDR3nt: TGCAGTGCTAGAGCCGTTACAGGGACTAATGAAAAACTGTTTTTT

v_gene: TRBV12-3/TRBV12-4
d_gene: TRBD2
j_gene: TRBJ2-2
abundance: -
CDR3aa: CASSLASGSFRELFF
CDR3nt: TGTGCCAGCAGTTTGGCTAGCGGGAGTTTCCGGGAGCTGTTTTTT

v_gene: TRBV7-8
d_gene: -
j_gene: TRBJ1-5
abundance: -
CDR3aa: CASSEAPWDGYNQPQHF
CDR3nt: TGTGCCAGCAGTGAAGCTCCCTGGGACGGCTACAATCAGCCCCAGCATTTT

v_gene: TRBV6-5
d_gene: -
j_gene: TRBJ2-5
abundance: -
CDR3aa: CASRPGGPETQYF
CDR3nt: TGTGCCAGCCGACCCGGGGGACCAGAGACCCAGTACTTC

v_gene: TRBV29-1
d_gene: TRBD1
j_gene: TRBJ1-6
abundance: -
CDR3aa: CSVEEGTGSSPLHF
CDR3nt: TGCAGCGTTGAAGAGGGGACAGGGAGTTCACCCCTCCACTTT

v_gene: TRBV24-1
d_gene: -
j_gene: TRBJ1-2
abundance: once
CDR3aa: CATSDLRGTPGYTF
CDR3nt: TGTGCCACCAGTGATCTCCGGGGAACACCGGGCTACACCTTC

v_gene: TRBV29-1
d_gene: TRBD1
j_gene: TRBJ1-2
abundance: -
CDR3aa: CSVGTGGRGYTF
CDR3nt: TGCAGCGTTGGAACAGGGGGCCGCGGCTACACCTTC

v_gene: TRBV29-1
d_gene: TRBD1
j_gene: TRBJ1-2
abundance: -
CDR3aa: CSVTGGDGYTF
CDR3nt: TGCAGCGTGACAGGGGGCGACGGTTACACCTTC

v_gene: TRBV7-9
d_gene: TRBD2
j_gene: TRBJ2-7
abundance: few
CDR3aa: CASSLGGRALEQYF
CDR3nt: TGTGCCAGCAGCTTAGGCGGGAGGGCCCTCGAGCAGTACTTC

v_gene: TRBV6-5
d_gene: -
j_gene: TRBJ2-7
abundance: -
CDR3aa: CASRDTGSSSYEQYF
CDR3nt: TGTGCCAGCAGGGACACAGGGTCCTCTTCCTACGAGCAGTACTTC

v_gene: TRBV25-1
d_gene: TRBD1
j_gene: TRBJ1-3
abundance: -
CDR3aa: CASSESGQGSNTIYF
CDR3nt: TGTGCCAGCAGTGAATCCGGACAGGGTAGTAACACCATATATTTT

v_gene: TRBV7-8
d_gene: TRBD1
j_gene: TRBJ2-7
abundance: -
CDR3aa: CASSPTRADRVPYEQYF
CDR3nt: TGTGCCAGCAGCCCCACCCGCGCTGACAGGGTCCCCTACGAGCAGTACTTC

v_gene: TRBV15
d_gene: -
j_gene: TRBJ2-5
abundance: many
CDR3aa: CATSSPLRKARGKPLVSETQYF
CDR3nt: TGTGCCACCAGCAGCCCCCTCAGGAAGGCGCGCGGCAAACCGTTGGTGTCGGAGACCCAGTACTTC

v_gene: TRBV10-3
d_gene: -
j_gene: TRBJ2-7
abundance: -
CDR3aa: CASRGFGTTNYEQYF
CDR3nt: TGTGCCAGCAGGGGTTTCGGGACCACAAACTACGAGCAGTACTTC

v_gene: TRBV12-3/TRBV12-4
d_gene: TRBD1
j_gene: TRBJ2-7
abundance: -
CDR3aa: CASSPGTDLTEQYF
CDR3nt: TGTGCCAGCAGTCCGGGGACAGACCTTACCGAGCAGTACTTC

v_gene: TRBV20-1
d_gene: -
j_gene: TRBJ1-6
abundance: -
CDR3aa: CSATGEAGNSPLHF
CDR3nt: TGCAGTGCTACCGGAGAGGCTGGGAACTCACCCCTCCACTTT

v_gene: TRBV15
d_gene: TRBD1
j_gene: TRBJ1-2
abundance: many
CDR3aa: CATSPTRQGFHGYTF
CDR3nt: TGTGCCACCAGCCCTACCCGACAGGGGTTCCATGGCTACACCTTC

v_gene: TRBV2
d_gene: -
j_gene: TRBJ2-5
abundance: many
CDR3aa: CASSSNQGTQYF
CDR3nt: TGTGCCAGCAGTAGCAACCAGGGGACCCAGTACTTC

v_gene: TRBV7-9
d_gene: TRBD1
j_gene: TRBJ2-7
abundance: -
CDR3aa: CASSPSGQDAYEQYF
CDR3nt: TGTGCCAGCAGCCCCTCGGGACAGGACGCCTACGAGCAGTACTTC

v_gene: TRBV24-1
d_gene: TRBD1
j_gene: TRBJ1-1
abundance: few
CDR3aa: CATSDPRQGDRGTEAFF
CDR3nt: TGTGCCACCAGTGATCCAAGACAGGGAGATCGGGGCACTGAAGCTTTCTTT

v_gene: TRBV20-1
d_gene: -
j_gene: TRBJ1-5
abundance: once
CDR3aa: CSASAGGAQPQHF
CDR3nt: TGCAGTGCTAGTGCCGGGGGAGCTCAGCCCCAGCATTTT

v_gene: TRBV7-9
d_gene: -
j_gene: TRBJ1-1
abundance: few
CDR3aa: CASSFDGRRTEAFF
CDR3nt: TGTGCCAGCAGCTTCGACGGTCGGCGGACTGAAGCTTTCTTT

v_gene: TRBV24-1
d_gene: -
j_gene: TRBJ1-5
abundance: -
CDR3aa: CASSYGTVGAPCQPQHF
CDR3nt: TGTGCCAGCAGTTACGGCACCGTGGGGGCCCCGTGTCAGCCCCAGCATTTT

v_gene: TRBV19
d_gene: -
j_gene: TRBJ1-1
abundance: many
CDR3aa: CASRNTGYEAFF
CDR3nt: TGTGCCAGTAGGAATACAGGCTATGAAGCTTTCTTT

v_gene: TRBV5-1
d_gene: -
j_gene: TRBJ2-2
abundance: -
CDR3aa: CASSLFGELFF
CDR3nt: TGTGCCAGCAGCTTGTTCGGGGAGCTGTTTTTT

v_gene: TRBV4-1
d_gene: -
j_gene: TRBJ1-5
abundance: -
CDR3aa: CASSQVGGALQPQHF
CDR3nt: TGCGCCAGCAGCCAAGTCGGAGGGGCTCTTCAGCCCCAGCATTTT

v_gene: TRBV29-1
d_gene: TRBD1
j_gene: TRBJ2-5
abundance: few
CDR3aa: CSVGDDRVGSSRQETQYF
CDR3nt: TGCAGCGTTGGGGACGACAGGGTCGGTTCGAGTCGGCAAGAGACCCAGTACTTC

v_gene: TRBV2
d_gene: TRBD1
j_gene: TRBJ1-3
abundance: -
CDR3aa: CASSDPPGTEGGNTIYF
CDR3nt: TGTGCCAGCAGCGATCCTCCAGGGACAGAAGGCGGAAACACCATATATTTT

v_gene: TRBV29-1
d_gene: TRBD1
j_gene: TRBJ1-2
abundance: -
CDR3aa: CSLAGQGVVYGYTF
CDR3nt: TGCAGCTTAGCGGGACAGGGCGTCGTCTATGGCTACACCTTC

v_gene: TRBV10-3
d_gene: -
j_gene: TRBJ1-5
abundance: -
CDR3aa: CAISNSGRLDQPQHF
CDR3nt: TGTGCCATCAGTAATTCGGGGCGTTTGGATCAGCCCCAGCATTTT

v_gene: TRBV2
d_gene: -
j_gene: TRBJ1-2
abundance: -
CDR3aa: CASSGTGQSYGYTF
CDR3nt: TGTGCCAGCAGCGGGACGGGACAAAGCTATGGCTACACCTTC

v_gene: TRBV9
d_gene: -
j_gene: TRBJ2-7
abundance: -
CDR3aa: CASNKGRSSYEQYF
CDR3nt: TGTGCCAGTAATAAGGGACGGAGCTCCTACGAGCAGTACTTC

v_gene: TRBV2
d_gene: -
j_gene: TRBJ1-1
abundance: many
CDR3aa: CASSEAWDDTTEAFF
CDR3nt: TGTGCCAGCAGTGAAGCGTGGGATGACACCACTGAAGCTTTCTTT

v_gene: TRBV7-9
d_gene: -
j_gene: TRBJ1-6
abundance: -
CDR3aa: CASSFGSRGENSPLHF
CDR3nt: TGTGCCAGCAGCTTCGGGTCAAGGGGCGAAAATTCACCCCTCCACTTT

v_gene: TRBV24-1
d_gene: TRBD1
j_gene: TRBJ2-7
abundance: -
CDR3aa: CATSGTGEPYEQYF
CDR3nt: TGTGCCACCAGCGGGACAGGGGAACCCTACGAGCAGTACTTC

v_gene: TRBV20-1
d_gene: -
j_gene: TRBJ1-4
abundance: few
CDR3aa: CSARDDRQPNEKLFF
CDR3nt: TGCAGTGCTAGAGATGACAGGCAGCCTAATGAAAAACTGTTTTTT

v_gene: TRBV12-3/TRBV12-4
d_gene: -
j_gene: TRBJ1-2
abundance: -
CDR3aa: CASSWGAGGTRGYTF
CDR3nt: TGTGCCAGCAGCTGGGGGGCGGGCGGTACGCGTGGCTACACCTTC

v_gene: TRBV24-1
d_gene: -
j_gene: TRBJ1-2
abundance: many
CDR3aa: CATSPGRSYGYTF
CDR3nt: TGTGCCACCAGTCCGGGGCGCTCCTATGGCTACACCTTC

v_gene: TRBV30
d_gene: -
j_gene: TRBJ1-2
abundance: -
CDR3aa: CAWAESGYGYTF
CDR3nt: TGTGCCTGGGCTGAAAGCGGCTATGGCTACACCTTC

v_gene: TRBV7-9
d_gene: -
j_gene: TRBJ2-5
abundance: many
CDR3aa: CASSASPGSQETQYF
CDR3nt: TGTGCCAGCAGCGCCAGTCCCGGGTCACAAGAGACCCAGTACTTC

v_gene: TRBV6-5
d_gene: -
j_gene: TRBJ1-5
abundance: -
CDR3aa: CASSYIGAGRETQHF
CDR3nt: TGTGCCAGCAGTTACATCGGGGCAGGGAGGGAGACCCAGCATTTT

v_gene: TRBV15
d_gene: -
j_gene: TRBJ1-3
abundance: many
CDR3aa: CATMTGAGNTIYF
CDR3nt: TGTGCCACCATGACAGGAGCTGGAAACACCATATATTTT

v_gene: TRBV11-3
d_gene: -
j_gene: TRBJ1-6
abundance: -
CDR3aa: CASSPYLRKINSPLHF
CDR3nt: TGTGCCAGCAGCCCCTACCTAAGGAAGATTAATTCACCCCTCCACTTT

v_gene: TRBV7-2
d_gene: TRBD1
j_gene: TRBJ2-7
abundance: -
CDR3aa: CASSIRTGIEQYF
CDR3nt: TGTGCCAGCAGCATTCGGACAGGGATCGAGCAGTACTTC

v_gene: TRBV20-1
d_gene: TRBD1
j_gene: TRBJ1-4
abundance: many
CDR3aa: CSAIYRGNEKLFF
CDR3nt: TGCAGTGCTATCTACAGGGGTAATGAAAAACTGTTTTTT